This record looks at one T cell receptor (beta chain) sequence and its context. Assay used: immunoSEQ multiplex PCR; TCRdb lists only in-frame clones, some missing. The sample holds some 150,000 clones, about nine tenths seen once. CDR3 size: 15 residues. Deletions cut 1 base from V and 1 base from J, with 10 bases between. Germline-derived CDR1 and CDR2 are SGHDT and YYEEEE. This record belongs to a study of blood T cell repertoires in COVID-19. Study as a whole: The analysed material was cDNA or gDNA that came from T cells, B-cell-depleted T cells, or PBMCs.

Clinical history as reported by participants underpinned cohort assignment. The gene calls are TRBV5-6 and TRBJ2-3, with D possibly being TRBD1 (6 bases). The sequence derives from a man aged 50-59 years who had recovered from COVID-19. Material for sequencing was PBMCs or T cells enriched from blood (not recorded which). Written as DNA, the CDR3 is TGTGCCAGCAGCTTGTTGGCAGGGGGCACAGATACGCAGTATTTT. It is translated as CASSLLAGGTDTQYF.